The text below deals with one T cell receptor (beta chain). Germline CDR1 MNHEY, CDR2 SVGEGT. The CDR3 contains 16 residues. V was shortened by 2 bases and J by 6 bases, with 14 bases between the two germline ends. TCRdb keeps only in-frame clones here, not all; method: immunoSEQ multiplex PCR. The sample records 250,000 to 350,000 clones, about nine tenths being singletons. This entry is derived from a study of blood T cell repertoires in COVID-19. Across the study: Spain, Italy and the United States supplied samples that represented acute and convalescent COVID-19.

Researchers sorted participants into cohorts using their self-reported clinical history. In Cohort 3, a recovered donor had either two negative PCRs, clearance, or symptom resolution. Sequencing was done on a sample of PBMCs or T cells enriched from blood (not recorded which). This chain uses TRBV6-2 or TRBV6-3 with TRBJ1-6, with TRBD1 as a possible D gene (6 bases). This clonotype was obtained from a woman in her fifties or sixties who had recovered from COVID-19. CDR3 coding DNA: TGTGCCAGCAGTTACGGGGGCCAGGGGCCTAATTCACCCCTCCACTTT. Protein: CASSYGGQGPNSPLHF.